These T cell receptor beta chains were read from a single sample in a study of cytomegalovirus exposure and HLA in healthy donors. Produced via immunoSEQ multiplex PCR; TCRdb's table is partial and in-frame only. Of around 90,000 clones listed, about two thirds were seen once; the top ten hold about 5.4%. The sequenced sample consisted of PBMCs. The source of these receptors is a woman in her twenties or thirties in good health and CMV-seropositive. The CDR3 runs from the conserved cysteine through the conserved F or W. The order of the fields is clone size, D gene, J gene, V gene, CDR3 DNA, CDR3 protein. A D gene is named only where the DNA matches it firmly. Clone size is stated in some rows and not others, as once, few, many or a class when expanded.

. | TRBD2 | TRBJ2-7 | TRBV5-4 | TGTGCCAGCAGCTCGGGGGGGGTAGCCTACGAGCAGTACTTC | CASSSGGVAYEQYF
. | TRBD2 | TRBJ2-3 | TRBV6-1 | TGTGCCAGCAGTGAAGTACCTAGCGGGGGGGCGACAGATACGCAGTATTTT | CASSEVPSGGATDTQYF
. | . | TRBJ2-7 | TRBV6-5 | TGTGCCAGCAGCCCTACTGGACAGAACGAGCAGTACTTC | CASSPTGQNEQYF
. | TRBD1 | TRBJ2-5 | TRBV19 | TGTGCCAGTAGTATTTTCAGGGGGGAGACCCAGTACTTC | CASSIFRGETQYF
. | . | TRBJ1-4 | TRBV30 | TGTGCCTGGACCGCAACTAATGAAAAACTGTTTTTT | CAWTATNEKLFF
. | . | TRBJ1-2 | TRBV2 | TGTGCCAGCAGTGAGGGCGCGGAGAGGACACACACCTTC | CASSEGAERTHTF
. | . | TRBJ2-7 | TRBV10-3 | TGTGCCATCAGTGAGTCCCTTTTCTACGAGCAGTACTTC | CAISESLFYEQYF
. | . | TRBJ2-7 | TRBV29-1 | TGCAACGTTGAACGTTCGGGCGGGGATTCCTACGAGCAGTACTTC | CNVERSGGDSYEQYF
once | TRBD1 | TRBJ2-1 | TRBV5-8 | TGTGCCAGCAGTTTGGACAGGGGCACTTACAATGAGCAGTTCTTC | CASSLDRGTYNEQFF
. | TRBD1 | TRBJ2-7 | TRBV18 | TGTGCCAGCTCACTAACGGGGACAGGGGCCTACGAGCAGTACTTC | CASSLTGTGAYEQYF
. | . | TRBJ1-2 | TRBV28 | TGTGCCAGCAGTTTGGTTGGACAGTATGGCTACACCTTC | CASSLVGQYGYTF
. | . | TRBJ1-2 | TRBV19 | TGTGCCAGTAGTCCCGGCCAGGGCTATGGCTACACCTTC | CASSPGQGYGYTF
. | TRBD2 | TRBJ2-2 | TRBV5-4 | TGTGCCAGCAGTCCGGGACTAGCGGGGGGCTCTAACACCGGGGAGCTGTTTTTT | CASSPGLAGGSNTGELFF
few | TRBD2 | TRBJ2-2 | TRBV11-3 | TGTGCCAGCAGCCGGGGGGGGGTGCAGGGCGCGAACACCGGGGAGCTGTTTTTT | CASSRGGVQGANTGELFF
. | . | TRBJ2-6 | TRBV7-2 | TGTGCCAGCAGCTACGGGGAGTCTGGGGCCAACGTCCTGACTTTC | CASSYGESGANVLTF
. | TRBD2 | TRBJ2-3 | TRBV9 | TGTGCCAGCAGCGCAGGGAGACTAGCGGGGACCACAGATACGCAGTATTTT | CASSAGRLAGTTDTQYF
. | . | TRBJ1-5 | TRBV11-2 | TGTGCCAGCAGCTCCCAGGGTGGCAATCAGCCCCAGCATTTT | CASSSQGGNQPQHF